This T cell receptor beta chain was sequenced in a study of blood T cell repertoires in COVID-19. Across the study: The samples span acute and convalescent COVID-19 from the United States, Italy and Spain. T cells, B-cell-depleted T cells, or PBMCs provided the cDNA or gDNA that served as material.

J lost 9 bases, V lost 1 base, and 5 bases had no gene match. The germline V gene has CDR1 SEHNR and CDR2 FQNEAQ (reference sequence). The CDR3 contains 13 residues. Authors' methods: Cell counts per sample came from amplifying reference gene primers. Assay: immunoSEQ multiplex PCR; the TCRdb copy retains only in-frame clones and omits some. That table furnishes V, J and clone size, whereas the DNA furnished D and trimming. The sample records roughly 100,000 clones, 76% being singletons. This chain links TRBV7-9 with TRBJ1-2, with 7 nucleotides matching TRBD1. Sequencing was performed on peripheral blood. The TCR comes from an elderly man with COVID-19, enrolled during active disease. CDR3 loop: CASSLDTGESYTF. Here the CDR3 DNA reads TGTGCCAGCAGCTTAGACACAGGGGAGAGCTACACCTTC.